Included here is one TCR beta chain sequence, with context. The germline V gene encodes CDR1 SEHNR and CDR2 FQNEAQ (reference sequence). This CDR3 is 13 amino acids long. V gave up 0 bases and J gave up 6 bases, with 8 bases separating them. These data are taken from a study of cytomegalovirus exposure and HLA in healthy donors. The PCR had 60 Vbeta and 13 Jbeta primers. The data were produced by immunoSEQ multiplex PCR, yet TCRdb's version contains in-frame clones alone and is incomplete. The sample lists some 180,000 clones, roughly 85% occurring once. The receptor was derived from a woman in her 30s in good health and CMV-seropositive. The chain employs TRBV7-9 and TRBJ1-2; D is ambiguous. Sequenced: PBMCs. The CDR3 spells CASSLAGRDGYTF. The CDR3 nucleotides read TGTGCCAGCAGCTTAGCTGGTCGAGATGGCTACACCTTC.